This T cell receptor beta chain was identified in a study of cytomegalovirus exposure and HLA in healthy donors. At the level of the study: Previous work identified 90 million to 130 million unique TCR beta sequences from around 200 million T cells.

The V gene's germline CDR1 is SGHTA and CDR2 FQGNSA. The CDR3 totals 14 residues. V was trimmed by 2 bases and J by 3 bases, leaving 8 bases between them. The PCR had 60 Vbeta and 13 Jbeta primers. In the source study's methods: Later, an analysis found roughly 80 million unique TCR beta chains, and around 10 million of these were shared. The table came from immunoSEQ multiplex PCR; TCRdb's copy has only in-frame clones and leaves some out. From that table come the V and J calls and clone size; the DNA was used to work out D and trimming. This sample yields under 150,000 clones, of which approximately 67% are seen a single time; about 8.5% belongs to the top ten.

This receptor was obtained from a man aged 18-30 years in good health and CMV-seropositive. This sequence joins TRBV7-2 and TRBJ1-3; a weak D match, TRBD1 (6 bases). Sample: PBMCs. The CDR3: CASSLRQVGNTIYF. The CDR3 DNA is TGTGCCAGCAGCTTACGACAGGTTGGAAACACCATATATTTT.